The 15 T cell receptor beta chains in this list originate from one sample, sequenced in a study of shared clonotypes between healthy human individuals. Libraries were prepared by immunoSEQ multiplex PCR; TCRdb keeps only in-frame clonotypes and omits some of them. This repertoire shows about 1.5 million clones, under 99% found once; its top ten account for roughly 0.45%. The sequenced sample consisted of naive CD4+ T cells sorted from blood. Subset here: CD45RA+ positively selected. These receptors were collected from a man younger than 40 in good health.

This clone was observed a single time. The CDR3 reads CSVDFPLGSEETQYF. The DNA of the CDR3 is TGCAGCGTTGACTTCCCTTTGGGGAGCGAAGAGACCCAGTACTTC. This chain links TRBV29-1 with TRBJ2-5, with D possibly matching TRBD2 (5 bases). The V gene's germline CDR1 is SQVTM and CDR2 ANQGSEA. The length of the CDR3 is 15 residues. Trimming took 3 bases from V and 3 from J, leaving 17 bases between them. The full variable domain, rest sourced from reference TRBV29-1 and TRBJ2-5, is SAVISQKPSRDICQRGTSLTIQCQVDSQVTMMFWYRQQPGQSLTLIATANQGSEATYESGFVIDKFPISRPNLTFSTLTVSNMSPEDSSIYLCSVDFPLGSEETQYFGPGTRLLVL.

This clone was seen just once. This rearrangement joins TRBV30 to TRBJ1-5, with D possibly TRBD1 on 5 matching bases. This CDR3 region has 14 residues. The germline V gene has CDR1 GTSNPN and CDR2 SVGIG (reference sequence). Trimming removed 0 bases at V and 6 bases at J, with 12 bases between. This CDR3 reads CAWSVWGVGQPQHF. In DNA, the CDR3 is TGTGCCTGGAGTGTTTGGGGGGTAGGTCAGCCCCAGCATTTT.

This chain links TRBV7-2 with TRBJ2-3, with TRBD1 matching 8 bases. Unmatched junction bases numbered 6, after V lost 5 bases and J lost 5 bases. This CDR3 comprises 14 residues. Looked up from germline, CDR1 is SGHTA and CDR2 is FQGNSA. The CDR3 nucleotides read TGTGCCAGCAGCCTCAGGGGGCGGCAAGATACGCAGTATTTT. Translation gives CASSLRGRQDTQYF.

This clone was seen only once. The V call is TRBV5-1, the J call TRBJ2-3; D is possibly TRBD2 (6 bases). This CDR3 comprises 17 residues. Trimming cost V 0 bases and J 1 base, with 15 bases left between them. The germline gives CDR1 SGHRS, CDR2 YFSETQ. This chain's CDR3 is CASSLAFKSGGTDTQYF. In nucleotides, the CDR3 is TGCGCCAGCAGCTTGGCCTTCAAGTCGGGGGGCACAGATACGCAGTATTTT. Supplemented by reference TRBV5-1 and TRBJ2-3, the full variable domain reads KAGVTQTPRYLIKTRGQQVTLSCSPISGHRSVSWYQQTPGQGLQFLFEYFSETQRNKGNFPGRFSGRQFSNSRSEMNVSTLELGDSALYLCASSLAFKSGGTDTQYFGPGTRLTVL.

This clone was counted a single time. The chain carries TRBV2 and TRBJ2-7, with 7 bases that match TRBD1. This CDR3 contains 14 residues. Germline CDR1 is SNHLY and CDR2 is FYNNEI. V shed 6 bases, J shed 5 bases, and the junction held 10 bases outside the gene matches. CDR3 nucleotide sequence: TGTGCCAGCAGACCCGGGACAGCCCCCCACGAGCAGTACTTC. Its translation: CASRPGTAPHEQYF.

This clone showed up just once. The CDR3 DNA reads as TGTGCCAGTAGTATAGGTGGGCTAGCGGGAGTCCTCAATGAGCAGTTCTTC. Translated, it gives CASSIGGLAGVLNEQFF. The gene calls are TRBV19 and TRBJ2-1; 10 nucleotides agree with TRBD2. Germline CDR1 and CDR2: LNHDA and SQIVND (reference sequence). The CDR3 is 17 amino acids. V lost 1 base to trimming and J lost 6 bases; unmatched junction nucleotides: 9. The full variable domain, its missing parts supplied by reference TRBV19 and TRBJ2-1, is DGGITQSPKYLFRKEGQNVTLSCEQNLNHDAMYWYRQDPGQGLRLIYYSQIVNDFQKGDIAEGYSVSREKKESFPLTVTSAQKNPTAFYLCASSIGGLAGVLNEQFFGPGTRLTVL.

J is TRBJ1-5 and V is TRBV4-3; the D is unclear. Looked up from germline, CDR1 is LGHNA and CDR2 is YSLEER. The CDR3 is 17 residues long. V was clipped by 0 bases and J by 6 bases, with 18 bases between them. CDR3 sequence: CASSQDLVRGDAQPQHF. The CDR3 nucleotides read TGCGCCAGCAGCCAAGACCTCGTTCGGGGTGACGCTCAGCCCCAGCATTTT.

The V call is TRBV7-9, the J call TRBJ2-7; TRBD2 agrees at 8 bases. The CDR3 covers 14 residues. Germline trimming cut 2 bases from V and 5 bases from J; bases unmatched to any gene: 5. Germline V gene lookup returns CDR1 SEHNR and CDR2 FQNEAQ (reference sequence). For the CDR3, the DNA is TGTGCCAGCAGCTTACAACGGGAGGGTGACGAGCAGTACTTC. It translates to CASSLQREGDEQYF.

The chain is built from TRBV6-5 and TRBJ1-5; maybe TRBD1 (5 bases). CDR1 is MNHEY and CDR2 is SVGAGI in the germline V gene. V was trimmed by 5 bases and J by 4 bases, leaving 15 bases between them. The CDR3 loop spans 15 amino acids. The CDR3 bases are TGTGCCAGCAGTGGGGATAGGACATGGAATCAGCCCCAGCATTTT. Amino acids: CASSGDRTWNQPQHF.

This clone was seen only once. This sequence joins TRBV6-6 and TRBJ1-5, with no clear D. This CDR3 has 14 amino acids. V lost 4 bases, J lost 0 bases, and 7 bases lay in between. The germline V gene encodes CDR1 MNHNY and CDR2 SVGAGI (reference sequence). As DNA, the CDR3 is TGTGCCAGCAGTTTTTATATTAGCAATCAGCCCCAGCATTTT. Translation gives CASSFYISNQPQHF.

The chain links TRBV5-4 to TRBJ1-1, with D possibly matching TRBD1 (6 bases). Germline V lookup: CDR1 SGHNT, CDR2 YYREEE (reference sequence). The CDR3 extends over 13 amino acids. V shed 2 bases and J shed 7 bases, with 12 bases lying between them. CDR3 loop: CASSLIGQIEAFF. In nucleotides, the CDR3 is TGTGCCAGCAGCTTAATAGGACAGATTGAAGCTTTCTTT.

This clone appeared once. V gene TRBV23-1 combines with J gene TRBJ1-2, with D perhaps matching TRBD1 (6 bases). TRBV23-1 is designated an ORF whose function remains uncertain. The CDR3 loop spans 13 amino acids. Trimming cost V 0 bases and J 8 bases, with 10 bases left between them. The CDR3 reads CASSQSSGEGYTF. The DNA of the CDR3 is TGCGCCAGCAGTCAATCGTCAGGGGAAGGCTACACCTTC.

The V and J genes are TRBV6-1 and TRBJ1-2; the D gene is possibly TRBD1 (6 bases). The ends were cut back, 0 bases at V and 10 bases at J, with 9 bases in the middle. Germline V lookup: CDR1 MNHNS, CDR2 SASEGT. This CDR3 spans 12 amino acids. CDR3 sequence: CASSEAGGVYTF. The DNA for the CDR3 is TGTGCCAGCAGTGAAGCAGGGGGGGTCTACACCTTC.

V usage is TRBV7-8 and J usage is TRBJ2-7; TRBD1 matches at 9 bases. V lost 5 bases to trimming and J lost 2 bases; unmatched junction nucleotides: 16. From germline, CDR1 is SGHVS and CDR2 FQNEAQ. This CDR3 has 18 residues. The CDR3 reads CASSIHRDRDQLPYEQYF. CDR3 DNA: TGTGCCAGCAGCATACACCGGGACAGGGATCAGCTTCCCTACGAGCAGTACTTC.

This clone appeared a single time. This chain connects TRBV7-8 to TRBJ2-3; D unclear. This CDR3 spans 14 amino acids. Trimming removed 1 base at V and 11 bases at J, with 16 bases between. Germline loops: CDR1 SGHVS, CDR2 FQNEAQ. The CDR3: CASSLGPKAPGQYF. As DNA, the CDR3 is TGTGCCAGCAGCTTAGGCCCGAAGGCTCCTGGGCAGTATTTT.